These T cell receptor beta chains were read from a single sample in a study of T cells in Graves' hyperthyroidism and ophthalmopathy. TCRdb re-derived calls from the multiplex PCR reads in MiXCR, one entry per CDR3 protein. The data contain around 600,000 distinct CDR3 sequences, around 16% of them singletons. Source material: blood. These receptors were collected from a middle-aged woman with Graves' ophthalmopathy. Each CDR3 is given with its conserved first and last residue. Each record gives: D gene, V gene, J gene, clone size, CDR3 DNA, CDR3 protein. D genes are given only for firm matches. Rows give clone size only sometimes, using once, few, many, or a class for an expanded clone.

D gene: NA
V gene: TRBV6-1
J gene: TRBJ2-7
clone size: many
CDR3 DNA: TGTGCCAGCAGGGGGGTTAACTCCTACGAGCAGTACTTC
CDR3 protein: CASRGVNSYEQYF

D gene: NA
V gene: TRBV3-1
J gene: TRBJ2-6
clone size: NA
CDR3 DNA: TGTGCCAGCAGCCAAGAAGGTGGGGCCACTGGGGCCAACGTCCTGACTTTC
CDR3 protein: CASSQEGGATGANVLTF

D gene: TRBD2
V gene: TRBV28
J gene: TRBJ2-1
clone size: few
CDR3 DNA: TGTGCCAGCAGTTTATTCCTAGGACTAGCGGGAGGGCCAATTGAGCAGTTCTTC
CDR3 protein: CASSLFLGLAGGPIEQFF

D gene: TRBD1
V gene: TRBV28
J gene: TRBJ1-1
clone size: NA
CDR3 DNA: TGTGCCAACAGTTTCACATGGACAGGGAAAAAGGCTTTCTTT
CDR3 protein: CANSFTWTGKKAFF

D gene: TRBD1
V gene: TRBV10-3
J gene: TRBJ2-7
clone size: NA
CDR3 DNA: TGTGCCATCAAAGAACAAAGCGGACAGGGCTACGAGCAGTACTTC
CDR3 protein: CAIKEQSGQGYEQYF

D gene: TRBD2
V gene: TRBV7-8
J gene: TRBJ2-1
clone size: many
CDR3 DNA: TGTGCCAGCAGCTTACGGAATGCAGCGGGAAGGATTGTCGGTGAGCAGTTCTTC
CDR3 protein: CASSLRNAAGRIVGEQFF

D gene: TRBD2
V gene: TRBV28
J gene: TRBJ2-2
clone size: once
CDR3 DNA: TGTGCCAGCAGCCACGCACAAAGCGGGAGGGGGCGCACCGGGGAGCTGTTTTTT
CDR3 protein: CASSHAQSGRGRTGELFF

D gene: NA
V gene: TRBV20-1
J gene: TRBJ1-6
clone size: many
CDR3 DNA: TGCAGTGCTTCCCAGGGGAAGTTAGGATCACCCCTCCACTTT
CDR3 protein: CSASQGKLGSPLHF

D gene: NA
V gene: TRBV5-4
J gene: TRBJ1-2
clone size: few
CDR3 DNA: TGTGCCAGCAGCCCGGACAGAGGAAGCTTCTTCACCTTC
CDR3 protein: CASSPDRGSFFTF

D gene: TRBD2
V gene: TRBV20-1
J gene: TRBJ2-3
clone size: many
CDR3 DNA: TGCAGTGCCGAGACTAGCGGCACAGATACGCAGTATTTT
CDR3 protein: CSAETSGTDTQYF

D gene: TRBD2
V gene: TRBV27
J gene: TRBJ2-1
clone size: many
CDR3 DNA: TGTGCCAGCAGTTTTGGGCGGGCTAGACTAGCGCGAAACAATGAGCAGTTCTTC
CDR3 protein: CASSFGRARLARNNEQFF

D gene: TRBD2
V gene: TRBV6-5
J gene: TRBJ2-7
clone size: many
CDR3 DNA: TGTGCCAGCAGTTACTCGAGAGCGGGGACCCCTTACGAGCAGTACTTC
CDR3 protein: CASSYSRAGTPYEQYF

D gene: TRBD2
V gene: TRBV11-1
J gene: TRBJ2-1
clone size: many
CDR3 DNA: TGTGCCAGCAGCCTAACGTTGTGGGGAGGGAATGAGCAGTTCTTC
CDR3 protein: CASSLTLWGGNEQFF

D gene: NA
V gene: TRBV2
J gene: TRBJ2-3
clone size: NA
CDR3 DNA: TGTGCCAGCAGTGAAGGCACGCTGCGGTATTTT
CDR3 protein: CASSEGTLRYF

D gene: NA
V gene: TRBV30
J gene: TRBJ2-3
clone size: many
CDR3 DNA: TGTGCCTGGAGTGGAGGCACAGATACGCAGTATTTT
CDR3 protein: CAWSGGTDTQYF

D gene: NA
V gene: TRBV28
J gene: TRBJ1-5
clone size: many
CDR3 DNA: TGTGCCAGCAGTTTCGACGGCAATCAGCCCCAGCATTTT
CDR3 protein: CASSFDGNQPQHF

D gene: TRBD1
V gene: TRBV5-1
J gene: TRBJ1-1
clone size: many
CDR3 DNA: TGCGCCAGCAGCTCCGGGACAGCTTACACTGAAGCTTTCTTT
CDR3 protein: CASSSGTAYTEAFF

D gene: TRBD2
V gene: TRBV28
J gene: TRBJ2-7
clone size: NA
CDR3 DNA: TGTGCCAGCAGACCGACTAGCGCTACCTACGAGCAGTACTTC
CDR3 protein: CASRPTSATYEQYF

D gene: NA
V gene: TRBV7-8
J gene: TRBJ1-2
clone size: many
CDR3 DNA: TGTGCCAGCAGCCCCGGCGCGGTTCTTTATGGCTACACCTTC
CDR3 protein: CASSPGAVLYGYTF